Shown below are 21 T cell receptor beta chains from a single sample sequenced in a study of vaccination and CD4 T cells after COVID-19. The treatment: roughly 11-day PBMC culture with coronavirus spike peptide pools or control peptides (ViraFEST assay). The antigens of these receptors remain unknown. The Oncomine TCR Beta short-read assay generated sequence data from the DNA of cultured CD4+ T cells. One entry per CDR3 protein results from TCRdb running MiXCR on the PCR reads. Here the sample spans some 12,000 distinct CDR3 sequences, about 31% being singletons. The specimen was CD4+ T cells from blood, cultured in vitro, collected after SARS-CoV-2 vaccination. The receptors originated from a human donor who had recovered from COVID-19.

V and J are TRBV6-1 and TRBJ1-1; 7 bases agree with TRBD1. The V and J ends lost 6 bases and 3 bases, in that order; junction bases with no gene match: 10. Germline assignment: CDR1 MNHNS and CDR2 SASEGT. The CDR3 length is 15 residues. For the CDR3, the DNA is TGTGCCAGCAGCCACGGGGCGACAGGGTACACTGAAGCTTTCTTT. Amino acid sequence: CASSHGATGYTEAFF.

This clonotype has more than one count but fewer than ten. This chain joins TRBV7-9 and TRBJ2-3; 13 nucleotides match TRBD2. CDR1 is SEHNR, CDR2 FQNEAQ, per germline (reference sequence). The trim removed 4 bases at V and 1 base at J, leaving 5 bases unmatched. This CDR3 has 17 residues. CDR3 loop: CASSSGLAGSRTDTQYF. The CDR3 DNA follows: TGTGCCAGCAGCTCGGGACTAGCGGGGTCCCGCACAGATACGCAGTATTTT.

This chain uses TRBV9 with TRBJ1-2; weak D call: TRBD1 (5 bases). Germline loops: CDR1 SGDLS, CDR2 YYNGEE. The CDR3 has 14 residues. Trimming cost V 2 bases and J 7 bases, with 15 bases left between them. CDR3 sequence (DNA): TGTGCCAGCAGCGTCCCGGGACGCCACCGTGGCTACACCTTC. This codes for CASSVPGRHRGYTF.

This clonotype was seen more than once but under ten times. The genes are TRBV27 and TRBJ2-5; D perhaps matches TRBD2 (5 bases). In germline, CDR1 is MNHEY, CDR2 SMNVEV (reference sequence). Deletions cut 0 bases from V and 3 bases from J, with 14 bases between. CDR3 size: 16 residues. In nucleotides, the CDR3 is TGTGCCAGCAGTTTATCGGAGGCCTACCGGGAAGAGACCCAGTACTTC. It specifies CASSLSEAYREETQYF.

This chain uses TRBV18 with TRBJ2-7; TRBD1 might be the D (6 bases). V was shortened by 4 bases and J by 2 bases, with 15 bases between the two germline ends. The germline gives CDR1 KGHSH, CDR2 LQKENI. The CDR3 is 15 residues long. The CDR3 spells CASSLSGHLTYEQYF. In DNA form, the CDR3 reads TGTGCCAGCTCACTCTCGGGACACCTTACCTACGAGCAGTACTTC.

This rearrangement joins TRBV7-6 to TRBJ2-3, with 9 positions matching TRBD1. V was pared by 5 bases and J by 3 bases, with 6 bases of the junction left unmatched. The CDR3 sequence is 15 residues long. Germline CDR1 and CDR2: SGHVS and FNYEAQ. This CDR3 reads CASSTRTGATDTQYF. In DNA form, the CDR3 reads TGTGCCAGCAGCACTAGGACAGGGGCAACAGATACGCAGTATTTT.

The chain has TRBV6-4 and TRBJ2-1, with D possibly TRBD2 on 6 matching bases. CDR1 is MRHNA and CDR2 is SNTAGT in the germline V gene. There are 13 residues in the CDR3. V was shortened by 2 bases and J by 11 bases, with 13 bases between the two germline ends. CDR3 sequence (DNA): TGTGCCAGCAGTGACACGACGGGAGAGAAGCAGTTCTTC. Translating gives CASSDTTGEKQFF.

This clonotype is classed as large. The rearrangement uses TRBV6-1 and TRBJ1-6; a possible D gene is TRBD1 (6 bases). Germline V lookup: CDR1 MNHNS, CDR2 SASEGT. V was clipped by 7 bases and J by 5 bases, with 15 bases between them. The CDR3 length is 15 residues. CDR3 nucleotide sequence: TGTGCCAGCACCCCCCGCGGACAGAATAATTCACCCCTCCACTTT. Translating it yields CASTPRGQNNSPLHF.

DNA for the CDR3: TGTGCCAGCAGCTTAGACGGCAACTACGAGCAGTACTTC. Translating gives CASSLDGNYEQYF. The chain couples TRBV7-8 to TRBJ2-7; unclear D gene. Between the trimmed V and J ends, which lost 1 base and 3 bases, there was a span of 7 bases. Germline V gene lookup returns CDR1 SGHVS and CDR2 FQNEAQ. This CDR3 has 13 residues.

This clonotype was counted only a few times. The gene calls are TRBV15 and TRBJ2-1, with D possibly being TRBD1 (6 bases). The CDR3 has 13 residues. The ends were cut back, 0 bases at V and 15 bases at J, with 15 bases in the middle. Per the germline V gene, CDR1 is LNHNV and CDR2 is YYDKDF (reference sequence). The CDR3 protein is CATSRDLEGGLFF. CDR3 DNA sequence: TGTGCCACCAGCAGAGATCTAGAAGGGGGTCTGTTCTTC. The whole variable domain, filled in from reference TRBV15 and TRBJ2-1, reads DAMVIQNPRYQVTQFGKPVTLSCSQTLNHNVMYWYQQKSSQAPKLLFHYYDKDFNNEADTPDNFQSRRPNTSFCFLDIRSPGLGDTAMYLCATSRDLEGGLFFGPGTRLTVL.

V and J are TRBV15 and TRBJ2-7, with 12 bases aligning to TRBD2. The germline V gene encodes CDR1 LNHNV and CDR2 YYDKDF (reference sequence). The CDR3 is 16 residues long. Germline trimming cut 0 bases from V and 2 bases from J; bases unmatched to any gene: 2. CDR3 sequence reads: CATSRDRTSGTYEQYF. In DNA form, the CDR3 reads TGTGCCACCAGCAGAGATCGGACTAGCGGGACCTACGAGCAGTACTTC.

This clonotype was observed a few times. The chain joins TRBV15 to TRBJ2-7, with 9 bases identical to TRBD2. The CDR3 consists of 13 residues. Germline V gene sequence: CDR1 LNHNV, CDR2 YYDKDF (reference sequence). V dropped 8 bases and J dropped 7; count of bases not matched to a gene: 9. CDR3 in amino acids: CATGSGRWREQYF. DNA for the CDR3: TGTGCCACCGGGAGCGGGAGGTGGAGAGAGCAGTACTTC.

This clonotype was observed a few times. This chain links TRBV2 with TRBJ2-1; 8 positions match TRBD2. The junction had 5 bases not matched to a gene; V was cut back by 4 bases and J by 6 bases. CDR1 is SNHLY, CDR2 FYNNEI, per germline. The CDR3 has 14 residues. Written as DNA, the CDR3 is TGTGCCAGCAGTGTCTCGGGAGGGCCCAATGAGCAGTTCTTC. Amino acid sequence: CASSVSGGPNEQFF.

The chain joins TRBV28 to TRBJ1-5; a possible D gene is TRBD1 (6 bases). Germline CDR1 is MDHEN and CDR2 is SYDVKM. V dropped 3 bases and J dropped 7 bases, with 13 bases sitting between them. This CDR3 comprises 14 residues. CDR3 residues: CASSFLGARQPQHF. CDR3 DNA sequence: TGTGCCAGCAGTTTTCTGGGGGCGAGGCAGCCCCAGCATTTT.

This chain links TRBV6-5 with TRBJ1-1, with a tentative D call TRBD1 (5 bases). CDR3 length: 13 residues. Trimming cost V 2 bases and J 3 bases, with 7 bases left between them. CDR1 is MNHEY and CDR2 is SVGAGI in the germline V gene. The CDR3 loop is CASSYEGHTEAFF. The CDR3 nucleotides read TGTGCCAGCAGTTACGAGGGACACACTGAAGCTTTCTTT.

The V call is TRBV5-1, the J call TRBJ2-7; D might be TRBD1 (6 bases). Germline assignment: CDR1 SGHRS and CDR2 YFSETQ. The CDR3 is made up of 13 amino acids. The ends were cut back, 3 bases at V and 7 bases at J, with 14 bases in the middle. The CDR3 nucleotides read TGCGCCAGCAGCTCACAGGGTTTCCAGGAGCAGTACTTC. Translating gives CASSSQGFQEQYF.

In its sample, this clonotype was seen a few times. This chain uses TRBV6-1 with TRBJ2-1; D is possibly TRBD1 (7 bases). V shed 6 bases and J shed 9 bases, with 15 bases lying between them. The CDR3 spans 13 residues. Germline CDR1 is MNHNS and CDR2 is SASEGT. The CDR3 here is CASRPWQGGEQFF. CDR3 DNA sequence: TGTGCCAGCAGACCGTGGCAGGGGGGTGAGCAGTTCTTC.

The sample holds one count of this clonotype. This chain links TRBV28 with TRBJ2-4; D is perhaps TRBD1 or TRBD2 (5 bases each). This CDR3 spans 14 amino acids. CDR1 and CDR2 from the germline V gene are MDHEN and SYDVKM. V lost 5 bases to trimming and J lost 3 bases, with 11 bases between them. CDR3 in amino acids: CASSRGPHKNIQYF. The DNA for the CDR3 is TGTGCCAGCAGTAGGGGACCGCACAAAAACATTCAGTACTTC.

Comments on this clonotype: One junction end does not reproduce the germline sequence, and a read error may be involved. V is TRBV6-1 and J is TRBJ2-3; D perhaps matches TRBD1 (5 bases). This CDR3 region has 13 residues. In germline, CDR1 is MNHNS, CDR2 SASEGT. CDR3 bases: TGTGTCAGCAGAGGCAGGGCGGTAGATACGCAGTATTTT. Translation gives CVSRGRAVDTQYF.

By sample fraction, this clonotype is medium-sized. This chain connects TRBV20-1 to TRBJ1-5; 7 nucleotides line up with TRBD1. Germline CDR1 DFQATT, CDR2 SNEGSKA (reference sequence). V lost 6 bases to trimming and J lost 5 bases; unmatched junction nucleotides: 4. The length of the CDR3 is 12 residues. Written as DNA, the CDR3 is TGCAGTGCGACCGACAGGGATCAGCCCCAGCATTTT. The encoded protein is CSATDRDQPQHF.

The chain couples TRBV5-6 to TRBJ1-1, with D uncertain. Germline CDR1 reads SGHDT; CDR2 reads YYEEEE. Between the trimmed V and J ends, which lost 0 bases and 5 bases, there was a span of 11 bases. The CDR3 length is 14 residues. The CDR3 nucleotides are TGTGCCAGCAGCTTGGCCGGGTACAAGACTGAAGCTTTCTTT. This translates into CASSLAGYKTEAFF.